A single sample gave rise to the 24 T cell receptor beta chains below, sequenced in a study of blood T cell repertoires in COVID-19. TCRdb's copy holds only in-frame clones and misses some; the assay was immunoSEQ multiplex PCR. The profile covers 140,000 or so clones, with less than 90% appearing a single time and about 8.1% taken by the ten largest. The material sequenced was peripheral blood. These receptors were taken from a young man with COVID-19, enrolled during active disease.

The V gene is TRBV28, the J gene TRBJ2-1, with 7 bases aligning to TRBD2. Germline V gives CDR1 MDHEN, CDR2 SYDVKM. The CDR3 is made up of 15 amino acids. The J segment lost 7 bases and the V segment lost 3 bases, leaving 9 bases of the junction unmatched. In nucleotides, the CDR3 is TGTGCCAGCAGTTTGGGGGAGGGAATGTTGAATGAGCAGTTCTTC. Its protein is CASSLGEGMLNEQFF.

The DNA of the CDR3 is TGTGCCAGCGGGGCGGATTTCGGGCACAATGAGCAGTTCTTC. Protein product: CASGADFGHNEQFF. The chain is built from TRBV25-1 and TRBJ2-1, with a tentative D call TRBD1 (5 bases). Trimming removed 8 bases from V and 5 bases from J, with 16 bases in between. CDR1 is MGHDK and CDR2 is SYGVNS in the germline V gene. The length of the CDR3 is 14 residues.

In this sample, this clone turned up once. The chain is built from TRBV27 and TRBJ1-2; TRBD1 might be the D (6 bases). The CDR3 spans 15 residues. The ends were cut back, 4 bases at V and 6 bases at J, with 18 bases in the middle. Germline CDR1 and CDR2: MNHEY and SMNVEV (reference sequence). The CDR3 sequence: CASSSGRAGEHGYTF. CDR3 bases: TGTGCCAGCAGTTCGGGGCGGGCAGGGGAACATGGCTACACCTTC.

A few counts support this clone. This sequence joins TRBV24-1 and TRBJ2-3, with 9 bases that match TRBD2. Germline V gives CDR1 KGHDR, CDR2 SFDVKD. The J segment lost 0 bases and the V segment lost 8 bases, leaving 2 bases of the junction unmatched. The CDR3 length is 14 residues. The CDR3 is CATKAGGSTDTQYF. DNA for the CDR3: TGTGCCACCAAGGCGGGGGGGAGCACAGATACGCAGTATTTT.

V usage is TRBV5-1 and J usage is TRBJ1-2; TRBD1 is a possible D gene (6 bases). V dropped 4 bases and J dropped 3 bases, with 13 bases sitting between them. Germline CDR1 is SGHRS and CDR2 is YFSETQ. There are 14 residues in the CDR3. CDR3 sequence: CASSLTGKDYGYTF. CDR3 in DNA: TGCGCCAGCAGCCTAACAGGGAAAGACTATGGCTACACCTTC.

The genes are TRBV19 and TRBJ1-2; TRBD1 matches at 10 bases. The CDR3 runs 15 residues. Unmatched junction bases numbered 7, after V lost 5 bases and J lost 4 bases. Germline lookup yields CDR1 LNHDA and CDR2 SQIVND (reference sequence). Written as DNA, the CDR3 is TGTGCCAGTAGTGCCAGACAGGGGGCGAGCTATGGCTACACCTTC. Protein product: CASSARQGASYGYTF.

This chain joins TRBV19 and TRBJ1-5; 7 bases agree with TRBD1. CDR1 and CDR2 (germline): LNHDA, SQIVND (reference sequence). The CDR3 contains 15 residues. Germline trimming cut 6 bases from V and 0 bases from J; bases unmatched to any gene: 5. This CDR3 is CASRDRDSSNQPQHF. CDR3 bases: TGTGCCAGTAGAGACCGGGACAGTAGCAATCAGCCCCAGCATTTT.

The genes are TRBV5-4 and TRBJ2-1, with D maybe TRBD1 (6 bases). The CDR3 is 13 residues long. Deletions cut 0 bases from V and 7 bases from J, with 8 bases between. Per germline, CDR1 SGHNT and CDR2 YYREEE (reference sequence). The CDR3 nucleotides are TGTGCCAGCAGCTTGGACAGGGAGAATGAGCAGTTCTTC. This sequence encodes CASSLDRENEQFF.

The rearrangement joins TRBV2 to TRBJ1-1, with 7 positions matching TRBD1. Germline V lookup: CDR1 SNHLY, CDR2 FYNNEI. The CDR3 has 14 residues. V was pared by 5 bases and J by 5 bases, with 8 bases of the junction left unmatched. The CDR3 reads CASSPGTGVTEAFF. The CDR3 region has the DNA TGTGCCAGCAGTCCCGGTACAGGGGTGACTGAAGCTTTCTTT.

This chain uses TRBV9 with TRBJ2-6, with D tentatively TRBD1 (5 bases). CDR1 SGDLS and CDR2 YYNGEE come from the germline V gene. The V and J ends lost 4 bases and 1 base respectively, with 9 bases between them. The CDR3 covers 15 residues. Here the CDR3 reads CASSPQGSGANVLTF. The CDR3 DNA sequence: TGTGCCAGCAGCCCGCAGGGATCTGGGGCCAACGTCCTGACTTTC.

The sample holds one count of this clone. CDR3 region: CASRPQGQYSPLHF. DNA of the CDR3: TGTGCCAGCAGACCTCAGGGACAATATTCACCCCTCCACTTT. The V and J genes are TRBV28 and TRBJ1-6, with D possibly being TRBD1 (6 bases). CDR3 length equals 14 residues. Per the germline V gene, CDR1 is MDHEN and CDR2 is SYDVKM. V lost 6 bases, J lost 8 bases, and 14 bases lay in between.

The chain carries TRBV7-6 and TRBJ2-1; 10 bases are a match to TRBD1. Germline lookup yields CDR1 SGHVS and CDR2 FNYEAQ. Losses at the gene ends were 3 bases for V and 8 bases for J; bases not matched to a gene: 1. This CDR3 has 13 amino acids. CDR3 in DNA: TGTGCCAGCAGCTTGGACAGGGGGTATGAGCAGTTCTTC. It codes for CASSLDRGYEQFF.

V gene TRBV4-3 combines with J gene TRBJ2-6; TRBD1 matches at 9 bases. Trimming removed 3 bases from V and 0 bases from J; junction bases left unmatched: 6. CDR3 size: 18 residues. Germline assignment: CDR1 LGHNA and CDR2 YSLEER. CDR3 in amino acids: CASSQAGQGRSGANVLTF. Written as DNA, the CDR3 is TGCGCCAGCAGCCAGGCGGGACAGGGACGCTCTGGGGCCAACGTCCTGACTTTC.

The rearrangement joins TRBV14 to TRBJ2-5; possible D gene TRBD2, 6 bases. Trimming cost V 2 bases and J 3 bases, with 19 bases left between them. Germline V gene sequence: CDR1 SGHDN, CDR2 FVKESK. The CDR3 loop spans 17 amino acids. CDR3 nucleotides: TGTGCCAGCAGCCAAAGAGTCAGAAACTGGGGGGAAGAGACCCAGTACTTC. This sequence encodes CASSQRVRNWGEETQYF. Looking up the rest from reference TRBV14 and TRBJ2-5 gives the full variable domain: EAGVTQFPSHSVIEKGQTVTLRCDPISGHDNLYWYRRVMGKEIKFLLHFVKESKQDESGMPNNRFLAERTGGTYSTLKVQPAELEDSGVYFCASSQRVRNWGEETQYFGPGTRLLVL.

This clone was found a few times. The CDR3 protein is CAIGLASYNEQFF. The DNA of the CDR3 is TGTGCCATCGGACTTGCCTCCTACAATGAGCAGTTCTTC. The V gene is TRBV10-3, the J gene TRBJ2-1, with D possibly matching TRBD2 (5 bases). The germline V gene has CDR1 ENHRY and CDR2 SYGVKD. The ends were cut back, 8 bases at V and 0 bases at J, with 8 bases in the middle. The CDR3 is 13 residues long.

This chain connects TRBV3-1 (or the pseudogene TRBV3-2) to TRBJ2-5; the D gene is possibly TRBD1 (5 bases). The V gene lost 0 bases and the J gene lost 8 bases, with 19 bases spanning the gap. CDR3 length equals 16 residues. Germline lookup yields CDR1 LGHDT and CDR2 YNNKEL (reference sequence). This chain's CDR3 is CASSQDQGTASRTQYF. The CDR3 DNA reads as TGTGCCAGCAGCCAAGATCAGGGCACGGCAAGTCGTACCCAGTACTTC.

The chain is built from TRBV25-1 and TRBJ2-5, with 9 bases lining up with TRBD2. CDR3 length equals 18 residues. CDR1 and CDR2 from the germline V gene are MGHDK and SYGVNS. The J segment lost 5 bases and the V segment lost 2 bases, leaving 15 bases of the junction unmatched. Written as DNA, the CDR3 is TGTGCCAGCAGTGAAGGGCGGGTTAGCGGGAGAGGCCGTGAGACCCAGTACTTC. It yields the protein CASSEGRVSGRGRETQYF.

V is TRBV7-8 and J is TRBJ1-3, with D unclear. The CDR3 has 16 amino acids. Trimming took off 3 bases at V and 0 bases at J, with 12 bases between the two ends. Germline assignment: CDR1 SGHVS and CDR2 FQNEAQ. CDR3 nucleotides: TGTGCCAGCAGCTTTTCGCACGAGAGCTCTGGAAACACCATATATTTT. Its protein is CASSFSHESSGNTIYF. Full variable domain (outside the CDR3, taken from reference TRBV7-8 and TRBJ1-3): GAGVSQSPRYKVAKRGQDVALRCDPISGHVSLFWYQQALGQGPEFLTYFQNEAQLDKSGLPSDRFFAERPEGSVSTLKIQRTQQEDSAVYLCASSFSHESSGNTIYFGEGSWLTVV.

This clone has just one count. This rearrangement joins TRBV28 to TRBJ2-1; D remains ambiguous. The V gene lost 3 bases and the J gene lost 3 bases, with 12 bases spanning the gap. Germline CDR1 reads MDHEN; CDR2 reads SYDVKM. The CDR3 length is 15 residues. CDR3 sequence reads: CASSFDGSSYNEQFF. The CDR3 DNA reads as TGTGCCAGCAGTTTCGATGGTAGCAGCTACAATGAGCAGTTCTTC.

The chain is built from TRBV10-2 and TRBJ2-3; 7 bases align to TRBD2. This CDR3 comprises 17 residues. The V and J ends lost 4 bases and 0 bases, in that order; junction bases with no gene match: 10. Germline V lookup: CDR1 WSHSY, CDR2 SAAADI. CDR3 residues: CASSGAIAGSSTDTQYF. CDR3 nucleotide sequence: TGCGCCAGCAGTGGAGCCATAGCGGGCTCTAGCACAGATACGCAGTATTTT.

The chain combines TRBV29-1 with TRBJ2-1; 9 nucleotides align to TRBD2. This CDR3 region has 15 residues. V gave up 5 bases and J gave up 5 bases; unmatched junction bases: 10. CDR1 and CDR2 from the germline V gene are SQVTM and ANQGSEA. The CDR3 loop reads CSVKASGEWDNEQFF. In DNA, the CDR3 is TGCAGCGTTAAGGCTAGCGGGGAGTGGGACAATGAGCAGTTCTTC.

The table lists this clone with a few counts. The chain combines TRBV4-1 with TRBJ2-7; weak D call: TRBD1 (5 bases). V lost 0 bases and J lost 1, with 10 bases in between. The CDR3 spans 15 residues. Germline V gene lookup returns CDR1 MGHRA and CDR2 YSYEKL. In nucleotides, the CDR3 is TGCGCCAGCAGCCAAGATCGGACACCTTCCTACGAGCAGTACTTC. Protein: CASSQDRTPSYEQYF.

The chain recombines TRBV27 with TRBJ1-4; maybe TRBD1 (5 bases). V was cut by 1 base and J by 0 bases, with 12 bases left in between. The CDR3 runs 17 residues. Germline CDR1 is MNHEY and CDR2 is SMNVEV (reference sequence). Written as DNA, the CDR3 is TGTGCCAGCAGTTTATTCGTTAGGGGTACAACTAATGAAAAACTGTTTTTT. The encoded protein is CASSLFVRGTTNEKLFF. Full variable domain (remainder filled in from reference TRBV27 and TRBJ1-4): EAQVTQNPRYLITVTGKKLTVTCSQNMNHEYMSWYRQDPGLGLRQIYYSMNVEVTDKGDVPEGYKVSRKEKRNFPLILESPSPNQTSLYFCASSLFVRGTTNEKLFFGSGTQLSVL.

The chain couples TRBV18 to TRBJ1-2; 8 positions match TRBD1. The CDR3 is 13 residues long. CDR1 is KGHSH and CDR2 is LQKENI in the germline V gene. V lost 3 bases to trimming and J lost 6 bases; unmatched junction nucleotides: 3. The CDR3 DNA reads TGTGCCAGCTCACCCGGACAGGGCCATGGCTACACCTTC. Translated: CASSPGQGHGYTF.